These 17 T cell receptor beta chains came from one sample sequenced in a study of blood T cell repertoires in COVID-19. The method was immunoSEQ multiplex PCR; TCRdb's version includes in-frame clones alone and lacks a portion of them. The repertoire holds about 60,000 clones, with just over 85% as singletons. Material: peripheral blood. These receptors were collected from a man aged 35 to 55 with acute or convalescent COVID-19.

The chain employs TRBV24-1 and TRBJ2-1; the D gene is possibly TRBD1 (6 bases). Germline V lookup: CDR1 KGHDR, CDR2 SFDVKD. CDR3 size: 15 residues. The V end lost 0 bases, the J end lost 8 bases, and 13 bases lay between the germline ends. Here the CDR3 reads CATSDLRVSGDEQFF. The CDR3 DNA sequence: TGTGCCACCAGTGATTTGCGGGTATCAGGGGATGAGCAGTTCTTC.

With respect to this clone: The same CDR3 also results from other DNA sequences found in this sample. The chain couples TRBV12-3 or TRBV12-4 to TRBJ1-1, with unresolved D. There are 13 residues in the CDR3. Trimming took 4 bases from V and 0 from J, leaving 6 bases between them. The CDR3 reads CASSSGMNTEAFF. CDR3 DNA sequence: TGTGCCAGCAGTTCGGGGATGAACACTGAAGCTTTCTTT.

The chain links TRBV12-3 or TRBV12-4 to TRBJ1-3, with a possible D match to TRBD1 (5 bases). CDR3 length: 13 amino acids. V gave up 8 bases and J gave up 3 bases, with 11 bases separating them. CDR3 in amino acids: CASYQGSGNTIYF. CDR3 bases: TGTGCCAGCTATCAGGGAAGTGGAAACACCATATATTTT.

The chain joins TRBV5-4 to TRBJ1-2, with a possible D match to TRBD1 (5 bases). The CDR3 runs to 13 residues. Germline CDR1 reads SGHNT; CDR2 reads YYREEE (reference sequence). The V and J ends lost 4 bases and 7 bases respectively, with 14 bases between them. CDR3 sequence reads: CASSGGAARGYTF. The CDR3 DNA is TGTGCCAGCAGCGGAGGGGCAGCTCGTGGCTACACCTTC.

The chain's CDR3 is CASSLDRVNGYTF. The CDR3 DNA reads as TGTGCCAGCAGCCTGGACAGGGTAAATGGCTACACCTTC. V and J are TRBV28 and TRBJ1-2; 8 nucleotides match TRBD1. Looked up from germline, CDR1 is MDHEN and CDR2 is SYDVKM. The ends lost 6 bases at V and 6 bases at J; junction bases unmatched: 6. The CDR3 is 13 residues long.

This chain connects TRBV14 to TRBJ2-2, with a possible D match to TRBD2 (5 bases). CDR1 is SGHDN, CDR2 FVKESK, per germline. The V end was cut by 0 bases, the J end by 6 bases, with 8 bases between. The CDR3 consists of 14 residues. In DNA form, the CDR3 reads TGTGCCAGCAGCCAAGATCACGGGGCCGGGGAGCTGTTTTTT. This encodes CASSQDHGAGELFF.

This sequence joins TRBV4-1 and TRBJ2-7; D is possibly TRBD1 (6 bases). This CDR3 is built from 15 residues. V was cut by 1 base and J by 2 bases, with 12 bases left in between. Germline V gives CDR1 MGHRA, CDR2 YSYEKL. CDR3 loop: CASSQGSTGAYEQYF. CDR3 coding DNA: TGCGCCAGCAGCCAAGGGTCGACAGGTGCCTACGAGCAGTACTTC.

V is TRBV3-1 (or the pseudogene TRBV3-2) and J is TRBJ2-5; 7 bases fit TRBD2. The CDR3 runs to 16 residues. Per germline, CDR1 LGHDT and CDR2 YNNKEL (reference sequence). The trim removed 1 base at V and 4 bases at J, leaving 9 bases unmatched. The CDR3 nucleotides read TGTGCCAGCAGCCAAGTACCACAAGCGGGGTTAGAGACCCAGTACTTC. Its translation: CASSQVPQAGLETQYF.

The J gene is TRBJ2-1, the V gene TRBV5-6; 8 bases match TRBD2. V was pared by 2 bases and J by 2 bases, with 3 bases of the junction left unmatched. This CDR3 spans 15 amino acids. Germline V gene data show CDR1 as SGHDT and CDR2 as YYEEEE. The CDR3: CASSFERGTYNEQFF. CDR3 in DNA: TGTGCCAGCAGCTTTGAGCGGGGGACCTACAATGAGCAGTTCTTC.

This clone occurred a few times. CDR3 coding DNA: TGTGCCAGCTCACCGCTAGCGGGGGGACCGAACCAAGAGACCCAGTACTTC. It specifies CASSPLAGGPNQETQYF. V gene TRBV18 combines with J gene TRBJ2-5, with TRBD2 identical over 11 bases. The germline gives CDR1 KGHSH, CDR2 LQKENI. This CDR3 comprises 17 residues. J was trimmed by 0 bases and V by 3 bases; bases with no gene match: 6.

The chain is built from TRBV6-5 and TRBJ2-7; D might be TRBD1 (5 bases). The V and J ends lost 2 bases and 3 bases respectively, with 14 bases between them. The germline V gene has CDR1 MNHEY and CDR2 SVGAGI. CDR3 size: 15 residues. The CDR3 DNA follows: TGTGCCAGCAGTTACAGAGCTTTTCAGGGCTACGAGCAGTACTTC. Amino acid sequence: CASSYRAFQGYEQYF.

V usage is TRBV7-2 and J usage is TRBJ2-3; TRBD2 matches 8 bases. V trimming: 3 bases; J trimming: 1 base; junction bases outside the gene matches: 3. The germline gives CDR1 SGHTA, CDR2 FQGNSA. The CDR3 is 15 amino acids. The CDR3 region is CASSFKAGGTDTQYF. The CDR3 nucleotides are TGTGCCAGCAGCTTCAAAGCGGGGGGCACAGATACGCAGTATTTT. The full variable domain, its missing parts supplied by reference TRBV7-2 and TRBJ2-3, is GAGVSQSPSNKVTEKGKDVELRCDPISGHTALYWYRQSLGQGLEFLIYFQGNSAPDKSGLPSDRFSAERTGGSVSTLTIQRTQQEDSAVYLCASSFKAGGTDTQYFGPGTRLTVL.

The chain employs TRBV28 and TRBJ2-2; D gene ambiguous. Trimming took off 2 bases at V and 7 bases at J, with 5 bases between the two ends. The CDR3 loop spans 12 amino acids. Germline-derived CDR1 and CDR2 are MDHEN and SYDVKM. The CDR3 here is CASSLEFGELFF. The CDR3 DNA follows: TGTGCCAGCAGTTTAGAGTTCGGGGAGCTGTTTTTT.

V is TRBV10-3 and J is TRBJ2-5; a possible D gene is TRBD1 (5 bases). The CDR3 is 13 amino acids. The V gene lost 6 bases and the J gene lost 5 bases, with 13 bases spanning the gap. Germline V lookup: CDR1 ENHRY, CDR2 SYGVKD. The CDR3 spells CAISSGLGETQYF. DNA for the CDR3: TGTGCCATCAGCTCAGGGCTGGGTGAGACCCAGTACTTC.

Notes on this clone: The same CDR3 also results from other DNA sequences found in this sample. V gene TRBV5-1 combines with J gene TRBJ1-2; 8 bases are shared with TRBD1. From germline, CDR1 is SGHRS and CDR2 YFSETQ. The CDR3 has 13 residues. Trimming removed 3 bases from V and 5 bases from J; junction bases left unmatched: 3. As DNA, the CDR3 is TGCGCCAGCAGCTCTGACAGGGGATATGGCTACACCTTC. Residues: CASSSDRGYGYTF.

The V gene is TRBV6-4, the J gene TRBJ1-1; 7 bases align to TRBD1. V dropped 6 bases and J dropped 3; count of bases not matched to a gene: 10. Looked up from germline, CDR1 is MRHNA and CDR2 is SNTAGT. This CDR3 is built from 15 residues. This chain's CDR3 is CASSRSGTEDTEAFF. CDR3 nucleotides: TGTGCCAGCAGCCGCTCGGGGACAGAGGACACTGAAGCTTTCTTT.

The rearrangement joins TRBV30 to TRBJ1-3; D is perhaps TRBD1 (6 bases). Germline V gene data show CDR1 as GTSNPN and CDR2 as SVGIG (reference sequence). V lost 3 bases and J 8 bases, leaving 17 bases between the germline ends. The CDR3 length is 14 residues. This CDR3 is CAWRGQMDPYTIYF. CDR3 in DNA: TGTGCCTGGAGAGGACAGATGGATCCATACACCATATATTTT.